The T cell receptor (beta chain) under discussion was sequenced for a study of T cell responses to AZD1222 COVID-19 vaccine. The repertoire was sequenced with immunoSEQ multiplex PCR; TCRdb's copy has only in-frame clones and lacks some. The sample has about 85,000 clones, approximately 90% seen once; the top ten hold roughly 8%. General study results and limits: Vaccine-associated CD4 TCRs ranged over spike, dominating at 160-218 and 743-854. Donor demographics were predominantly white British with a female majority; clonal diversity may be underestimated.

Comments on this clone: Its specificity is not known.

Germline values: CDR1 MNHEY, CDR2 SMNVEV (reference sequence). V was trimmed by 3 bases and J by 3 bases, leaving 9 bases between them. This CDR3 region has 13 residues. This sample comprised peripheral blood, obtained 28 days after the second AZD1222 dose. J is TRBJ2-7 and V is TRBV27, with unresolved D. This receptor was taken from an adult who received the AZD1222 COVID-19 vaccine. The DNA for the CDR3 is TGTGCCAGCAGTTTTCGGAAAGACTACGAGCAGTACTTC. Translated: CASSFRKDYEQYF.